This T cell receptor (beta chain) was obtained from a study of shared clonotypes between healthy human individuals. This clone has a single count. Its antigen is unknown. The study, taken as a whole, reports: Depth was large, yet rarefaction showed that sorted-subset sequencing was incomplete.

The CDR3 totals 14 residues. Trimming took 2 bases from V and 5 from J, leaving 12 bases between them. The germline gives CDR1 SGHTA, CDR2 FQGNSA. Here immunoSEQ multiplex PCR was the method, and the copy in TCRdb shows in-frame clones only, minus some. Among about 2.3 million clones listed, about nine tenths were seen once. The specimen was naive CD4+ T cells from PBMCs. Subset: CD45RA+ positively selected. This receptor was taken from a man between 18 and 29 years old in good health. Some clones in this sample may be carry-over from other donors' samples. V is TRBV7-2 and J is TRBJ2-5; D call uncertain. The CDR3 region is CASSLSSSWETQYF. CDR3 nucleotide sequence: TGTGCCAGCAGCTTATCGTCCTCCTGGGAGACCCAGTACTTC.